These 7 T cell receptor beta chains were all obtained from the same sample, sequenced in a study of blood T cell repertoires in COVID-19. Only in-frame clones appear in the TCRdb table, and some are missing; sequencing was by immunoSEQ multiplex PCR. This table has 380,000 or so clones, 70% to 90% appearing once. Sequences were obtained from PBMCs or T cells enriched from blood (not recorded which). The source of these receptors is a woman aged 40 to 49 with acute COVID-19.

Worth noting for this clone: The identical CDR3 is also encoded by other nucleotide sequences in the sample. The chain recombines TRBV9 with TRBJ1-3; 7 nucleotides agree with TRBD1. The CDR3 runs 14 residues. Germline CDR1 is SGDLS and CDR2 is YYNGEE. V lost 4 bases to trimming and J lost 1 base; unmatched junction nucleotides: 2. The CDR3 loop reads CASSPQGSGNTIYF. The CDR3 DNA sequence: TGTGCCAGCAGCCCACAGGGGTCTGGAAACACCATATATTTT.

The V and J genes are TRBV11-2 and TRBJ2-2, with D perhaps TRBD2 (6 bases). V lost 7 bases and J lost 1, with 13 bases in between. This CDR3 has 15 residues. Germline CDR1 SGHAT, CDR2 FQNNGV. The CDR3 DNA reads TGTGCCAGCACCGTTAGTAGCGGGAACACCGGGGAGCTGTTTTTT. This sequence encodes CASTVSSGNTGELFF.

V and J are TRBV30 and TRBJ1-2, with TRBD1 matching over 7 bases. The V gene end was trimmed by 5 bases and the J gene end by 4 bases; junction bases not matched to a gene: 7. From germline, CDR1 is GTSNPN and CDR2 SVGIG (reference sequence). This CDR3 is built from 13 residues. CDR3 loop: CAWELQGFYGYTF. The CDR3 DNA sequence: TGTGCCTGGGAATTACAGGGGTTCTATGGCTACACCTTC.

V is TRBV7-2 and J is TRBJ1-1; D not resolved. Germline V gene data show CDR1 as SGHTA and CDR2 as FQGNSA. The CDR3 length is 14 residues. V shed 1 base and J shed 1 base, with 7 bases lying between them. The CDR3 DNA is TGTGCCAGCAGCTTAGTTAGTCGGAACACTGAAGCTTTCTTT. It is translated as CASSLVSRNTEAFF.

This clone was seen only once. The chain links TRBV19 to TRBJ1-1; 7 bases map to TRBD1. From germline, CDR1 is LNHDA and CDR2 SQIVND (reference sequence). This CDR3 has 13 residues. Trimming cost V 2 bases and J 5 bases; bases outside gene matches: 2. The CDR3 nucleotides read TGTGCCAGTAGTATAAGGGGGCTAACTGAAGCTTTCTTT. The encoded protein is CASSIRGLTEAFF.

This sequence joins TRBV5-1 and TRBJ1-1; 10 bases agree with TRBD1. The CDR3 totals 14 residues. Germline-derived CDR1 and CDR2 are SGHRS and YFSETQ. The J segment lost 5 bases and the V segment lost 5 bases, leaving 6 bases of the junction unmatched. The CDR3 region has the DNA TGCGCCAGCAGGACCGACAGGGGGCGAACTGAAGCTTTCTTT. Amino acids: CASRTDRGRTEAFF.

This clone was recorded a few times. The gene calls are TRBV7-9 and TRBJ1-4; D possibly corresponds to TRBD1 (6 bases). Germline assignment: CDR1 SEHNR and CDR2 FQNEAQ (reference sequence). V dropped 1 base and J dropped 5 bases, with 14 bases sitting between them. The CDR3 length is 16 residues. CDR3 region: CASSLGQVGMNEKLFF. The CDR3 nucleotides read TGTGCCAGCAGCTTAGGACAGGTCGGCATGAATGAAAAACTGTTTTTT. The full variable domain, its missing parts supplied by reference TRBV7-9 and TRBJ1-4, is DTGVSQNPRHKITKRGQNVTFRCDPISEHNRLYWYRQTLGQGPEFLTYFQNEAQLEKSRLLSDRFSAERPKGSFSTLEIQRTEQGDSAMYLCASSLGQVGMNEKLFFGSGTQLSVL.